This T cell receptor (beta chain) was sequenced in a study of identical twins. Healthy Caucasians were all of the donors. TCRdb passed the 5' RACE reads through MiXCR, listing each CDR3 protein once. Of 500,000 to 700,000 distinct CDR3 sequences listed, just over 7% are singletons. General study findings and limits: The study based its conclusions on cross-sectional statistical analysis and did not follow the same donors. In zero-insertion analyses, partial confounding could arise from invariant MAIT and iNKT cells.

This clonotype showed up many times. Its antigen is unknown. Trimming stripped 3 bases from V and 4 bases from J, with 2 bases between. This CDR3 region has 11 residues. Germline CDR1 and CDR2: KGHSH and LQKENI. This sample was shared with a second study, whose subject was yellow fever vaccine responses in identical twins.

Sequenced sample: PBMCs. This receptor was taken from a woman aged 18-29 years in good health. J is TRBJ2-3 and V is TRBV18; D is uncertain. CDR3 DNA sequence: TGTGCCAGCTCACCTTCAGATACGCAGTATTTT. Translating it yields CASSPSDTQYF.